This T cell receptor (beta chain) was recorded in a study of T cell responses to AZD1222 COVID-19 vaccine. Trimming shortened V by 3 bases and J by 1 base, and 9 bases separated the two germline ends. The CDR3 contains 14 residues. CDR1 is SGHTA, CDR2 FQGTGA, per germline. This clone has just one count. Method: immunoSEQ multiplex PCR; TCRdb's copy keeps in-frame clones and lacks some. This repertoire shows about 130,000 clones, approximately 85% found once; its top ten account for roughly 1.6%. This chain uses TRBV7-3 with TRBJ1-1, with a possible D match to TRBD1 (6 bases). The source was peripheral blood, collected on day 0 of AZD1222 vaccination. This sequence originates from an adult in good health. The CDR3 is CASSFQGTNTEAFF. Here the CDR3 DNA reads TGTGCCAGCAGCTTCCAGGGGACGAACACTGAAGCTTTCTTT.